This is a list of T cell receptor beta chains from one sample in a study of cytomegalovirus exposure and HLA in healthy donors. This table comes from immunoSEQ multiplex PCR, and its TCRdb copy is limited to in-frame clones, with some not included. The sample includes just under 150,000 clones, roughly 76% of them seen just once. Sequenced material: PBMCs. The receptors come from a woman in her 30s in good health and CMV-seronegative. Each CDR3 is given with its conserved first and last residue. The D gene is left open where the match is weak. Not all rows give a size; the values are once, few, many and, for expanded clones, a class.

cdr3_nt,cdr3_aa,v_call,clone_size,d_call,j_call
TGTGCCAGCAGTGGTGGGCGGGGGGCCTCTGAGACCCAGTACTTC,CASSGGRGASETQYF,TRBV2,NA,TRBD2,TRBJ2-5
TGTGCCAGCAGCTCCCGGACAGGGGGTGGCGGGGAGCTGTTTTTT,CASSSRTGGGGELFF,TRBV7-9,NA,TRBD1,TRBJ2-2
TGCGCCAGCAGCTCGACTAGCCAGTCCTACAATGAGCAGTTCTTC,CASSSTSQSYNEQFF,TRBV5-1,NA,TRBD2,TRBJ2-1
TGTGCCAGCAGCTCGCAGGGGGCACTGACAGATACGCAGTATTTT,CASSSQGALTDTQYF,TRBV5-8,once,TRBD1,TRBJ2-3
TGTGCCAGCAGTCCGACACGAACCACCGGGGAGCTGTTTTTT,CASSPTRTTGELFF,TRBV2,few,NA,TRBJ2-2
TGTGCCAGCAGCTTAATAATGGACAGGGGGCGAATTTTGTACGAGCAGTACTTC,CASSLIMDRGRILYEQYF,TRBV7-3,once,TRBD1,TRBJ2-7
TGTGCCAGCAGCCCAACAGGTAGCGGGGAAGGGGACAATGAGCAGTTCTTC,CASSPTGSGEGDNEQFF,TRBV7-9,NA,TRBD2,TRBJ2-1
TGTGCCAGCAGCCCTCGACAGGGGGCTGTCTACAATGAGCAGTTCTTC,CASSPRQGAVYNEQFF,TRBV7-7,NA,TRBD1,TRBJ2-1
TGCAGCGTTGATAGGCTGGGGACAGGGACCTACGAGCAGTACTTC,CSVDRLGTGTYEQYF,TRBV29-1,NA,TRBD1,TRBJ2-7
TGCGCCAGCAGCCAACCGGGACAGGTGTACGAGCAGTACTTC,CASSQPGQVYEQYF,TRBV4-1,few,TRBD1,TRBJ2-7
TGTGCCAGCAGCGCGAGAATCAGGGGGCCGGACTATGGCTACACCTTC,CASSARIRGPDYGYTF,TRBV9,NA,TRBD1,TRBJ1-2
TGCGCCAGCAGCCAGGAAATAGCGGGGTTCGGCACAGATACGCAGTATTTT,CASSQEIAGFGTDTQYF,TRBV4-3,NA,TRBD2,TRBJ2-3
TGCGCCAGCAGCCGAAGACTAGCGGGAGGTTCGACAGATACGCAGTATTTT,CASSRRLAGGSTDTQYF,TRBV4-1,few,TRBD2,TRBJ2-3
TGTGCCATCAGTGCCGCTAGGTTGCGGGCATCTAGGAACACTGAAGCTTTCTTT,CAISAARLRASRNTEAFF,TRBV10-3,NA,NA,TRBJ1-1
TGTGCCGGAAGGACAGGGGGTCAGCCCCAGCATTTT,CAGRTGGQPQHF,TRBV19,NA,TRBD1,TRBJ1-5
TGCGCCAGCAGTGGACAGCCGGGGGGTGAGCAGTACTTC,CASSGQPGGEQYF,TRBV10-2,NA,TRBD2,TRBJ2-7
TGCAGCGCCCGATACAGGGGGGACTTTGGCGAGCAGTACTTC,CSARYRGDFGEQYF,TRBV29-1,NA,TRBD1,TRBJ2-7
TGTGCCAGCAGCCCCAAAGATACGCAGTATTTT,CASSPKDTQYF,TRBV11-2,NA,NA,TRBJ2-3
TGTGCCAGCAGCGTAGGGACTAGCGGACGCACAGATACGCAGTATTTT,CASSVGTSGRTDTQYF,TRBV9,NA,TRBD2,TRBJ2-3
TGTGCTAGTGGTTTGATCCTAGGCGGGGGGGCCGTCACAGATACGCAGTATTTT,CASGLILGGGAVTDTQYF,TRBV12-5,once,TRBD2,TRBJ2-3
TGTGCCAGCAGCTTTTTAGTGGGAGGAGCCTACAATGAGCAGTTCTTC,CASSFLVGGAYNEQFF,TRBV7-9,NA,NA,TRBJ2-1
TGTGCCAGCAGCTTGGAGAGAAACTATAATTCACCCCTCCACTTT,CASSLERNYNSPLHF,TRBV5-6,NA,NA,TRBJ1-6
TGTGCCAGTAGTATCCAAGATGTGGGGGGACCCAGTGCAAAACTGTTTTTT,CASSIQDVGGPSAKLFF,TRBV19,NA,NA,TRBJ1-4
TGTGCCAGCAGCCTCCCCGGGCAGGGGGCCTATGGCTACACCTTC,CASSLPGQGAYGYTF,TRBV5-6,NA,TRBD1,TRBJ1-2
TGCAGCGTTAGGAAACAGGGGGCATACGAGCAGTACTTC,CSVRKQGAYEQYF,TRBV29-1,NA,TRBD1,TRBJ2-7
TGCGCCAGCAGCCAAGGCTCGCGGATGTATGGCTACACCTTC,CASSQGSRMYGYTF,TRBV4-1,NA,NA,TRBJ1-2
TGTGCCAGCAGTTATCCCACTAGCGGGGGAGAGACCCAGTACTTC,CASSYPTSGGETQYF,TRBV6-6,NA,TRBD2,TRBJ2-5
TGTGCCAGCAGCTTACAGGGGACTAGCGGCCTTAGCACAGATACGCAGTATTTT,CASSLQGTSGLSTDTQYF,TRBV7-3,once,TRBD2,TRBJ2-3
TGTGCCAGCAGCTTAGCGGGGGCGGGCTATGGCTACACCTTC,CASSLAGAGYGYTF,TRBV7-9,NA,NA,TRBJ1-2
TGCGCCAGCAGCCAGATGGGGACCGGGGGGACCTACGAGCAGTACTTC,CASSQMGTGGTYEQYF,TRBV4-1,NA,TRBD2,TRBJ2-7
TGCGCCACCACCGGGACAGGGGGCAGGGAGACCCAGTACTTC,CATTGTGGRETQYF,TRBV5-1,once,TRBD1,TRBJ2-5
TGTGCCAGCAGCCCCCGGGAGGGGGCCGCATACGAGCAGTACTTC,CASSPREGAAYEQYF,TRBV6-1,NA,NA,TRBJ2-7
TGCGCCAGCAGCGTCTCCTCTACCTACGAGCAGTACTTC,CASSVSSTYEQYF,TRBV5-1,NA,NA,TRBJ2-7
TGCGCCAGCAGCCGCGAGGTTGGGGGCGATACGCAGTATTTT,CASSREVGGDTQYF,TRBV5-1,NA,NA,TRBJ2-3
TGTGCCAGCAGACGGTTCCCGGGGACAGGGGTGACTGGAAACACCATATATTTT,CASRRFPGTGVTGNTIYF,TRBV27,NA,TRBD1,TRBJ1-3
TGTGCCAGCAGTACAGGACAGAGTTTATATAGCAATCAGCCCCAGCATTTT,CASSTGQSLYSNQPQHF,TRBV27,few,NA,TRBJ1-5
TGTGCCAGCAGTCCTGGGGGGACTAGCGGATACAATGAGCAGTTCTTC,CASSPGGTSGYNEQFF,TRBV5-4,NA,TRBD2,TRBJ2-1
TGTGCCTGGAAAGAGACACCGTCTAACTATGGCTACACCTTC,CAWKETPSNYGYTF,TRBV30,NA,NA,TRBJ1-2
TGCGCCAGCAGCCAAGTCCAGGGAAAAGAAGGATTTCAGCCCCAGCATTTT,CASSQVQGKEGFQPQHF,TRBV4-1,few,NA,TRBJ1-5
TGTGCCAGCACCCCCGGGGGGCCTAGCACAGATACGCAGTATTTT,CASTPGGPSTDTQYF,TRBV5-4,NA,NA,TRBJ2-3
TGTGCCAGCACCTTTGCGAGTACAGATACGCAGTATTTT,CASTFASTDTQYF,TRBV2,few,NA,TRBJ2-3
TGTGCCATTGAGACGGACCCGGGGACCGGGGAGCTGTTTTTT,CAIETDPGTGELFF,TRBV6-1,NA,NA,TRBJ2-2
TGCGCCAGCAGACTAGCGGGGGGCAATGAGCAGTTCTTC,CASRLAGGNEQFF,TRBV10-2,NA,TRBD2,TRBJ2-1
TGTGCCAGCAGCCAGGAGGGGAGAGCCTACGAGCAGTACTTC,CASSQEGRAYEQYF,TRBV11-3,NA,NA,TRBJ2-7
TGTGCCTGGAGTCTCCGGGATACCGCTTATCTCTATGGCTACACCTTC,CAWSLRDTAYLYGYTF,TRBV30,NA,NA,TRBJ1-2